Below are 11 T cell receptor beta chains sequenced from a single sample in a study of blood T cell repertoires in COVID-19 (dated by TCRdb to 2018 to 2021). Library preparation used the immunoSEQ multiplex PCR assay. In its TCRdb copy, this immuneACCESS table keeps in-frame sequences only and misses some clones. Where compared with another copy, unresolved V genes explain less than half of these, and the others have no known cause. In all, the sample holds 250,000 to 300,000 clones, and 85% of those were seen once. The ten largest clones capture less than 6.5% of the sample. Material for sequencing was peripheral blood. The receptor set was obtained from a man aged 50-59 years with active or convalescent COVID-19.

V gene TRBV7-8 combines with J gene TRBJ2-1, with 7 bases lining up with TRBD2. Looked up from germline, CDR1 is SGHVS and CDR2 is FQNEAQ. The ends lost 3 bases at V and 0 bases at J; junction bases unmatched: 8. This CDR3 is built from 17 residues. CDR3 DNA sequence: TGTGCCAGCAGCTTGAGGCCTAGCGGTAGCTCCTACAATGAGCAGTTCTTC. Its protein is CASSLRPSGSSYNEQFF.

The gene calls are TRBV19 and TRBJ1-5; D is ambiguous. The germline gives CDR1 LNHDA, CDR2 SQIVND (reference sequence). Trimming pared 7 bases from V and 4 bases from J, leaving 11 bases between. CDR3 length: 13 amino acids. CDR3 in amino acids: CASTVSTNQPQHF. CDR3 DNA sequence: TGTGCCAGTACGGTATCAACGAATCAGCCCCAGCATTTT.

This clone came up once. CDR3 bases: TGTGCCAGCAGCTCATCTACGGACGAGCAGTACTTC. It encodes CASSSSTDEQYF. This chain links TRBV7-6 with TRBJ2-7; D unresolved. Germline-derived CDR1 and CDR2 are SGHVS and FNYEAQ. CDR3 length: 12 residues. The ends were cut back, 4 bases at V and 5 bases at J, with 9 bases in the middle.

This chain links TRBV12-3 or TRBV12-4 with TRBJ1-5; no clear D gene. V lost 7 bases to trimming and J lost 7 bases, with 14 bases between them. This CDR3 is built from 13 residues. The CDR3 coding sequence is TGTGCCAGCACCTTGGGCGGGAGGCAGCCCCAGCATTTT. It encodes CASTLGGRQPQHF.

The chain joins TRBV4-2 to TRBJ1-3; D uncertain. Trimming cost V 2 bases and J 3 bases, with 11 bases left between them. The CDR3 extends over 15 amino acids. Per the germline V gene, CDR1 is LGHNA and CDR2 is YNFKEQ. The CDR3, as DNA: TGTGCCAGCAGCCAACCGGGGATAAATGGAAACACCATATATTTT. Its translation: CASSQPGINGNTIYF.

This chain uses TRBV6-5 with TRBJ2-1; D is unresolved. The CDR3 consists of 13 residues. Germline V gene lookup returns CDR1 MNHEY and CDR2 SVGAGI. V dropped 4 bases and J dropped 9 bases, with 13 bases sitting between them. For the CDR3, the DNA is TGTGCCAGCAGTTCCGCTAGATGGGTTGAGCAGTTCTTC. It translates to CASSSARWVEQFF.

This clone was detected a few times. The CDR3 reads CASSSRSGDEQYF. The DNA of the CDR3 is TGTGCCAGCAGCTCCCGCTCGGGGGACGAGCAGTACTTC. The chain uses TRBV4-2 and TRBJ2-7, with TRBD2 as a possible D gene (6 bases). Per germline, CDR1 LGHNA and CDR2 YNFKEQ. V was pared by 5 bases and J by 5 bases, with 13 bases between. The CDR3 runs to 13 residues.

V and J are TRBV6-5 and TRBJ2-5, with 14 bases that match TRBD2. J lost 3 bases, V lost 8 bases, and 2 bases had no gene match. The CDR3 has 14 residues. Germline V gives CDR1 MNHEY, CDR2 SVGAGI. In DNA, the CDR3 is TGTGCCAGCGGGACTAGCGGGAGAGAAGAGACCCAGTACTTC. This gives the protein CASGTSGREETQYF.

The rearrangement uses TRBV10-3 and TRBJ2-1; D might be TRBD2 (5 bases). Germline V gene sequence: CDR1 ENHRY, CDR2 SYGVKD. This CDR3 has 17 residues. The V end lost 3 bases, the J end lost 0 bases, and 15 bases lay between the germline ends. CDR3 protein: CAISEQRDSGSYNEQFF. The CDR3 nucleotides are TGTGCCATCAGTGAACAGAGGGATTCCGGCTCCTACAATGAGCAGTTCTTC.

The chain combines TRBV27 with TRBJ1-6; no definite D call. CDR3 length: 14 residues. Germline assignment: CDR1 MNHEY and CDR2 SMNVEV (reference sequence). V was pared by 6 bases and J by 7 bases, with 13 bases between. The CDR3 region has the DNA TGTGCCAGCAGCCCAAGAGGGCAGAATTCACCCCTCCACTTT. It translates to CASSPRGQNSPLHF.

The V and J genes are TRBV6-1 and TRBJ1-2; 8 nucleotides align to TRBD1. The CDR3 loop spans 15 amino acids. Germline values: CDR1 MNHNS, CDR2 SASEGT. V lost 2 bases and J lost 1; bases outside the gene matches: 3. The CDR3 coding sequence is TGTGCCAGCAGTGAATTCACAGGGGGTAACTATGGCTACACCTTC. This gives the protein CASSEFTGGNYGYTF.